The 24 T cell receptor beta chains given below trace back to one sample, sequenced in a study of post-analysis software for immune sequencing data. Each TCR beta cDNA library carried unique molecular identifiers. TCRdb re-called the PCR reads with MiXCR, one entry per CDR3 protein. The sample yields about 820,000 distinct CDR3 sequences, roughly half seen once. Whole-study findings and limits: In patients, TRBV5-6, TRBV5-1 and TRBV20-1 belonged to five or six TRBV segments found more frequently than in controls.

These TCRs are of unknown antigen specificity. The material sequenced was blood. These receptor sequences come from a girl aged 10-17 years with multiple sclerosis.

The J gene is TRBJ2-3, the V gene TRBV20-1, with TRBD2 matching 13 bases. The CDR3 runs 16 residues. With 3 bases clipped from V and 5 bases from J, the junction kept 8 bases outside the gene matches. Germline CDR1 DFQATT, CDR2 SNEGSKA (reference sequence). CDR3 sequence reads: CSASPGTSGEEDTQYF. DNA for the CDR3: TGCAGTGCTAGCCCCGGGACTAGCGGGGAAGAAGATACGCAGTATTTT.

The rearrangement joins TRBV29-1 to TRBJ1-3; tentatively, D is TRBD1 (5 bases). The germline gives CDR1 SQVTM, CDR2 ANQGSEA. CDR3 length: 12 residues. Between the trimmed V and J ends, which lost 6 bases and 7 bases, there was a span of 13 bases. CDR3 sequence reads: CSVQSPGNTIYF. For the CDR3, the DNA is TGCAGCGTGCAGAGCCCAGGGAACACCATATATTTT.

This clonotype was recorded a few times. The chain uses TRBV20-1 and TRBJ2-7; the D gene is possibly TRBD2 (6 bases). The germline CDR1 and CDR2 sequences are DFQATT and SNEGSKA (reference sequence). Trimming took off 0 bases at V and 5 bases at J, with 14 bases between the two ends. This CDR3 spans 14 amino acids. Here the CDR3 DNA reads TGCAGTGCTAGAGATTGGGGGGTGACGGACGAGCAGTACTTC. Residues: CSARDWGVTDEQYF.

This clonotype was counted a few times. The chain employs TRBV20-1 and TRBJ2-5, with D hard to call. This CDR3 has 11 amino acids. Germline CDR1 reads DFQATT; CDR2 reads SNEGSKA (reference sequence). With 4 bases removed from V and 4 bases from J, the gap between germline ends came to 7 bases. DNA of the CDR3: TGCAGTGCTAACGGACCAGAGACCCAGTACTTC. Residues: CSANGPETQYF.

The V and J genes are TRBV6-5 and TRBJ2-1; 8 positions match TRBD2. Losses at the gene ends were 6 bases for V and 7 bases for J; bases not matched to a gene: 11. This CDR3 has 15 residues. The germline V gene encodes CDR1 MNHEY and CDR2 SVGAGI. The DNA of the CDR3 is TGTGCCAGCAGGGGGATAGGGACTAGTATAAATGAGCAGTTCTTC. Translated, it gives CASRGIGTSINEQFF.

This chain links TRBV2 with TRBJ1-2; D call uncertain. CDR3 length: 16 amino acids. V lost 6 bases and J 2 bases, leaving 19 bases between the germline ends. Looked up from germline, CDR1 is SNHLY and CDR2 is FYNNEI. Here the CDR3 reads CASRYSVTANNYGYTF. In DNA form, the CDR3 reads TGTGCCAGCAGGTATTCTGTGACCGCGAACAACTATGGCTACACCTTC.

The sample holds a few counts of this clonotype. The chain is built from TRBV12-3 or TRBV12-4 and TRBJ2-7, with TRBD1 as a possible D gene (5 bases). There are 13 residues in the CDR3. Trimming cost V 2 bases and J 4 bases, with 9 bases left between them. The CDR3 DNA is TGTGCCAGCAGTTTAAGGGGAAAGTACGAGCAGTACTTC. Encoded protein: CASSLRGKYEQYF.

The J gene is TRBJ2-5, the V gene TRBV4-2, with 7 bases fitting TRBD2. The J call is uncertain, as TRBJ2-7 better fits the DNA end. CDR3 size: 15 residues. Germline V gene sequence: CDR1 LGHNA, CDR2 YNFKEQ. The DNA of the CDR3 is TGTGCCAGCAGCCAAGGTGGCGGGAGTGACTACGAGCAGTACTTC. This sequence encodes CASSQGGGSDYEQYF.

The count of this clonotype is one. The chain employs TRBV7-9 and TRBJ2-4; 12 bases fit TRBD2. The J call may be in error: the DNA end matches TRBJ2-7 better. The CDR3 sequence is 16 residues long. CDR1 and CDR2 from the germline V gene are SEHNR and FQNEAQ (reference sequence). CDR3 in DNA: TGTGCCAGCAGCTTAGATCCTAGCGGGAGGGTAGACGAGCAGTACTTC. Translation gives CASSLDPSGRVDEQYF.

This chain uses TRBV11-2 with TRBJ1-2; D uncertain. Germline values: CDR1 SGHAT, CDR2 FQNNGV. V lost 3 bases and J lost 4, with 9 bases in between. This CDR3 is 13 amino acids long. Written as DNA, the CDR3 is TGTGCCAGCAGCTTCACAGCTCTCTATGGCTACACCTTC. The encoded protein is CASSFTALYGYTF.

The rearrangement links TRBV20-1 to TRBJ2-4, with D maybe TRBD1 (5 bases). V was clipped by 6 bases and J by 2 bases, with 11 bases between them. Germline values: CDR1 DFQATT, CDR2 SNEGSKA (reference sequence). The CDR3 is 13 amino acids. The CDR3 nucleotides read TGCAGTGCCTATTACAGGACCAAAAACATTCAGTACTTC. Protein: CSAYYRTKNIQYF.

The genes are TRBV11-2 and TRBJ2-4; 7 bases are shared with TRBD2. Trimming at V came to 6 bases and at J to 13 bases, leaving 15 bases not matched to a gene. Looked up from germline, CDR1 is SGHAT and CDR2 is FQNNGV. The CDR3 consists of 14 residues. CDR3 residues: CASREQRGKGEQYF. Written as DNA, the CDR3 is TGTGCCAGCAGGGAGCAGCGGGGAAAGGGAGAGCAGTACTTC.

The chain recombines TRBV12-3 or TRBV12-4 with TRBJ2-2, with a tentative D call TRBD2 (6 bases). With 5 bases removed from V and 5 bases from J, the gap between germline ends came to 18 bases. The length of the CDR3 is 16 residues. The CDR3 here is CASSPNLGGWTGELFF. The CDR3 DNA follows: TGTGCCAGCAGTCCCAACCTTGGGGGGTGGACCGGGGAGCTGTTTTTT.

This chain connects TRBV29-1 to TRBJ1-2; D is perhaps TRBD1 (5 bases). CDR3 size: 13 residues. From germline, CDR1 is SQVTM and CDR2 ANQGSEA. Trimming shortened V by 6 bases and J by 6 bases, and 17 bases separated the two germline ends. The CDR3 spells CSVTGVLTDGYTF. The CDR3 DNA reads as TGCAGCGTGACGGGGGTGTTAACTGATGGCTACACCTTC.

This clonotype was seen a handful of times. The V gene is TRBV20-1, the J gene TRBJ2-1, with 7 bases fitting TRBD1. Trimming at V came to 6 bases and at J to 7 bases, leaving 18 bases not matched to a gene. The CDR3 is made up of 16 amino acids. CDR1 DFQATT and CDR2 SNEGSKA come from the germline V gene (reference sequence). CDR3 sequence (DNA): TGCAGTGCCCGTAACATCGGGACAGATTCGGTTAATGAGCAGTTCTTC. Protein: CSARNIGTDSVNEQFF.

The gene calls are TRBV27 and TRBJ2-1, with 7 bases identical to TRBD1. The V and J ends lost 3 bases and 7 bases, in that order; junction bases with no gene match: 3. CDR3 size: 13 residues. Germline V gene data show CDR1 as MNHEY and CDR2 as SMNVEV (reference sequence). The CDR3: CASSFRGQNEQFF. CDR3 nucleotides: TGTGCCAGCAGTTTCCGGGGACAGAATGAGCAGTTCTTC.

The V call is TRBV20-1, the J call TRBJ2-1; 13 bases fit TRBD2. Germline loops: CDR1 DFQATT, CDR2 SNEGSKA (reference sequence). The CDR3 consists of 15 residues. V trimming: 5 bases; J trimming: 6 bases; junction bases outside the gene matches: 7. The CDR3 coding sequence is TGCAGTGCTCGGACGGGACTAGCGGGATCCAATGAGCAGTTCTTC. Translated: CSARTGLAGSNEQFF.

A note on this clonotype: Sequence at one end of the junction differs from germline and may be a read error. This chain uses TRBV20-1 with TRBJ2-1; 9 bases are a match to TRBD2. The germline V gene encodes CDR1 DFQATT and CDR2 SNEGSKA (reference sequence). This CDR3 comprises 14 residues. The CDR3 spells CSAAGTSSYNEQVF. As DNA, the CDR3 is TGCAGTGCCGCCGGGACTAGCTCCTACAATGAGCAGGTCTTC.

This rearrangement joins TRBV7-2 to TRBJ1-4; D is unresolved. Germline V gene data show CDR1 as SGHTA and CDR2 as FQGNSA. V shed 3 bases and J shed 3 bases, with 11 bases lying between them. The CDR3 has 15 residues. CDR3 residues: CASSFRLGANEKLFF. The CDR3, as DNA: TGTGCCAGCAGCTTTAGATTGGGAGCTAATGAAAAACTGTTTTTT.

The rearrangement links TRBV5-1 to TRBJ2-1; no firm D call. CDR3 length: 15 residues. The V and J ends lost 1 base and 5 bases respectively, with 13 bases between them. The germline gives CDR1 SGHRS, CDR2 YFSETQ. CDR3 protein: CASSLTHRLNNEQFF. CDR3 DNA: TGCGCCAGCAGCTTGACCCACAGACTGAACAATGAGCAGTTCTTC.

This clonotype was counted a single time. J is TRBJ2-1 and V is TRBV20-1; a weak D match, TRBD2 (5 bases). Germline-derived CDR1 and CDR2 are DFQATT and SNEGSKA (reference sequence). The CDR3 length is 17 residues. Between the trimmed V and J ends, which lost 5 bases and 0 bases, there was a span of 20 bases. The CDR3 DNA reads as TGCAGTGCTCGGACTGCCATAACTAGGAGCTCCTACAATGAGCAGTTCTTC. Protein: CSARTAITRSSYNEQFF.

This chain links TRBV7-6 with TRBJ2-7; D ambiguous. There are 13 residues in the CDR3. Germline loops: CDR1 SGHVS, CDR2 FNYEAQ. V was cut by 1 base and J by 2 bases, with 6 bases left in between. Written as DNA, the CDR3 is TGTGCCAGCAGCTTAGACCACACCTACGAGCAGTACTTC. Translation: CASSLDHTYEQYF.

CDR3 protein: CASSLASGSRGISYNEQFF. The CDR3 nucleotides read TGTGCCAGCAGCTTAGCGTCTGGGTCGCGCGGGATCTCCTACAATGAGCAGTTCTTC. The V and J genes are TRBV7-8 and TRBJ2-1; a weak D match, TRBD2 (6 bases). V was trimmed by 0 bases and J by 0 bases, leaving 18 bases between them. The V gene's germline CDR1 is SGHVS and CDR2 FQNEAQ. The CDR3 loop spans 19 amino acids.

The chain recombines TRBV27 with TRBJ1-5; D is undetermined. V gave up 6 bases and J gave up 6 bases, with 15 bases separating them. Germline CDR1 MNHEY, CDR2 SMNVEV (reference sequence). This CDR3 has 14 residues. The CDR3 spells CASSPLGDAQPQHF. DNA of the CDR3: TGTGCCAGCAGCCCCCTGGGCGACGCTCAGCCCCAGCATTTT.